This T cell receptor (beta chain) originates from a study of post-analysis software for immune sequencing data. The study, taken as a whole, reports: When patients were compared with controls, about 5 TRBV segments were more frequent, TRBV5-6, TRBV5-1 and TRBV20-1 among them.

TCR beta cDNA libraries had unique molecular identifiers. The T cell input of about 0.85 to 10 million gave approximately 460,000 cDNA molecules. TCRdb redid the calling of the PCR reads with MiXCR, one entry per CDR3 protein. This table has approximately 400,000 distinct CDR3 sequences, less than 40% appearing once. This clonotype was counted ten times or more. As yet, its antigen is unknown. Trimming pared 10 bases from V and 6 bases from J, leaving 8 bases between. There are 10 residues in the CDR3. The TCR comes from a girl aged 5 to 17 with multiple sclerosis. The chain uses TRBV12-3 or TRBV12-4 and TRBJ2-3; D is ambiguous. Sample: blood. The CDR3 DNA follows: TGTGCCACCCTTAGGGATACGCAGTATTTT. This encodes CATLRDTQYF.